The 23 T cell receptor beta chains listed next were all sequenced from one sample in a study of blood T cell repertoires in COVID-19 (dated by TCRdb to the early 2020s). Library prep was done by the immunoSEQ multiplex PCR assay. TCRdb's version of the immuneACCESS table is confined to in-frame rearrangements and falls short of the full clone set. An unresolved V gene accounts for under half of the shortfall where checked; the remainder is of unknown origin. Here the sample has under 90,000 clones; 70% to 75% occur a single time. In total, the top ten clones hold around 6% of the sample. Sequenced material: peripheral blood. The receptors were gathered from a man in his forties or fifties with active or convalescent COVID-19.

The chain joins TRBV27 to TRBJ2-7; D remains ambiguous. Germline CDR1 is MNHEY and CDR2 is SMNVEV (reference sequence). This CDR3 is 13 amino acids long. Trimming stripped 4 bases from V and 0 bases from J, with 7 bases between. The CDR3: CASSYRSSYEQYF. In nucleotides, the CDR3 is TGTGCCAGCAGTTACAGAAGCTCCTACGAGCAGTACTTC.

The V call is TRBV6-5, the J call TRBJ2-3; D perhaps matches TRBD2 (6 bases). Trimming stripped 4 bases from V and 6 bases from J, with 8 bases between. This CDR3 region has 12 residues. Germline CDR1 is MNHEY and CDR2 is SVGAGI. The CDR3 region has the DNA TGTGCCAGCAGTTGGGGGGAGGATACGCAGTATTTT. Its translation is CASSWGEDTQYF.

V usage is TRBV3-1 (or the pseudogene TRBV3-2) and J usage is TRBJ2-2; possibly TRBD2 for D (5 bases). Trimming stripped 6 bases from V and 13 bases from J, with 24 bases between. This CDR3 has 15 amino acids. Germline V gives CDR1 LGHDT, CDR2 YNNKEL (reference sequence). The CDR3 DNA is TGTGCCAGCAGTCGTGGACTTACCTTGGTAAATGTGCTGTTTTTT. Translated, it gives CASSRGLTLVNVLFF.

The V gene is TRBV19, the J gene TRBJ2-7; no clear D gene. The CDR3 consists of 12 residues. The V end lost 5 bases, the J end lost 2 bases, and 7 bases lay between the germline ends. Germline values: CDR1 LNHDA, CDR2 SQIVND (reference sequence). CDR3 residues: CASSHNPYEQYF. The CDR3 DNA reads as TGTGCCAGTAGTCACAATCCCTACGAGCAGTACTTC.

CDR3 nucleotide sequence: TGTGCCAGCAGTTACTCAGGGGGGACAGGCGGAGGCTACACCTTC. The encoded protein is CASSYSGGTGGGYTF. The chain recombines TRBV6-5 with TRBJ1-2; 8 bases match TRBD1. The germline V gene encodes CDR1 MNHEY and CDR2 SVGAGI. V trimming: 0 bases; J trimming: 8 bases; junction bases outside the gene matches: 8. There are 15 residues in the CDR3.

The chain recombines TRBV7-2 with TRBJ2-7; no clear D gene. Germline-derived CDR1 and CDR2 are SGHTA and FQGNSA. Trimming took 5 bases from V and 6 from J, leaving 17 bases between them. This CDR3 has 14 residues. The CDR3 loop reads CASSLGPESIEQYF. CDR3 in DNA: TGTGCCAGCAGCCTAGGCCCGGAGAGCATCGAGCAGTACTTC.

This rearrangement joins TRBV5-5 to TRBJ2-3, with a tentative D call TRBD1 (5 bases). V lost 2 bases and J 3 bases, leaving 13 bases between the germline ends. CDR3 length: 15 amino acids. CDR1 is SGHKS, CDR2 YYEKEE, per germline (reference sequence). CDR3 loop: CASSFTGPLTDTQYF. In nucleotides, the CDR3 is TGTGCCAGCAGCTTTACAGGACCGCTTACAGATACGCAGTATTTT. Variable domain in full (rest from reference TRBV5-5 and TRBJ2-3): DAGVTQSPTHLIKTRGQQVTLRCSPISGHKSVSWYQQVLGQGPQFIFQYYEKEERGRGNFPDRFSARQFPNYSSELNVNALLLGDSALYLCASSFTGPLTDTQYFGPGTRLTVL.

V usage is TRBV10-1 and J usage is TRBJ1-6; D remains unclear. Trimming cost V 10 bases and J 10 bases, with 11 bases left between them. Germline V gene data show CDR1 as WNHNN and CDR2 as SYGVQD (reference sequence). CDR3 length: 11 amino acids. CDR3 residues: CAKAGVSPLHF. The CDR3, as DNA: TGCGCCAAGGCCGGGGTGTCACCCCTCCACTTT.

The chain is built from TRBV7-6 and TRBJ2-7, with 9 bases that match TRBD1. Germline values: CDR1 SGHVS, CDR2 FNYEAQ. The trim removed 0 bases at V and 2 bases at J, leaving 5 bases unmatched. The CDR3 runs 16 residues. In DNA, the CDR3 is TGTGCCAGCAGCTTAGCGATGGGACAGGGCGCCTACGAGCAGTACTTC. Its translation is CASSLAMGQGAYEQYF.

The V gene is TRBV7-2, the J gene TRBJ2-7; D is unresolved. V dropped 2 bases and J dropped 12 bases, with 14 bases sitting between them. CDR1 is SGHTA, CDR2 FQGNSA, per germline. The CDR3 extends over 12 amino acids. CDR3 nucleotide sequence: TGTGCCAGCAGCTTATTTGAGGTAGAGTGGTACTTC. Translating it yields CASSLFEVEWYF.

The chain combines TRBV5-4 with TRBJ2-3; no clear D. The CDR3 contains 13 residues. Germline CDR1 and CDR2: SGHNT and YYREEE (reference sequence). V lost 4 bases and J lost 0, with 6 bases in between. The CDR3 loop reads CASSETSTDTQYF. The CDR3 nucleotides read TGTGCCAGCAGCGAGACTAGCACAGATACGCAGTATTTT.

V usage is TRBV11-2 and J usage is TRBJ1-1; a weak D match, TRBD1 (6 bases). Germline V gene data show CDR1 as SGHAT and CDR2 as FQNNGV. V was shortened by 5 bases and J by 9 bases, with 10 bases between the two germline ends. The CDR3 loop spans 11 amino acids. The CDR3 DNA sequence: TGTGCCAGCAGCGAAGGGGGAAAAGCTTTCTTT. Translated, it gives CASSEGGKAFF.

In this sample, this clone turned up a few times. This chain uses TRBV13 with TRBJ2-5, with 13 nucleotides matching TRBD2. CDR3 length: 16 amino acids. Germline values: CDR1 PRHDT, CDR2 FYEKMQ (reference sequence). The junction had 3 bases not matched to a gene; V was cut back by 0 bases and J by 5 bases. In DNA, the CDR3 is TGTGCCAGCAGCTTAGGGACTAGCGGGGGGATGGAGACCCAGTACTTC. Its protein product is CASSLGTSGGMETQYF.

In its sample, this clone was seen a few times. The CDR3 protein is CASSPGLAGGFISYNEQFF. Here the CDR3 DNA reads TGTGCCAGCAGTCCAGGACTAGCGGGGGGGTTTATCTCCTACAATGAGCAGTTCTTC. The genes are TRBV27 and TRBJ2-1; 15 bases align to TRBD2. CDR3 length equals 19 residues. Per germline, CDR1 MNHEY and CDR2 SMNVEV (reference sequence). With 5 bases clipped from V and 0 bases from J, the junction kept 8 bases outside the gene matches.

This clone was found a few times. The genes are TRBV5-8 and TRBJ1-4; the match to TRBD1 covers 9 bases. Trimming took 0 bases from V and 5 from J; bases not matched to a gene: 5. The germline gives CDR1 SGHTS, CDR2 YDEGEE. This CDR3 has 16 amino acids. The CDR3 coding sequence is TGTGCCAGCAGCTTGGTCCTTGGGACAGGGAATGAAAAACTGTTTTTT. Encoded protein: CASSLVLGTGNEKLFF.

This clone was detected once. The rearrangement links TRBV7-2 to TRBJ2-2; 11 nucleotides agree with TRBD2. Germline V gives CDR1 SGHTA, CDR2 FQGNSA. With 4 bases clipped from V and 9 bases from J, the junction kept 16 bases outside the gene matches. The CDR3 extends over 18 amino acids. CDR3 nucleotides: TGTGCCAGCAGCTCCCTGGGGGCTAGCGGGGGGCTGGGGCGGGAGCTGTTTTTT. Translating it yields CASSSLGASGGLGRELFF. Drawing the rest from reference TRBV7-2 and TRBJ2-2, the complete variable domain is GAGVSQSPSNKVTEKGKDVELRCDPISGHTALYWYRQSLGQGLEFLIYFQGNSAPDKSGLPSDRFSAERTGGSVSTLTIQRTQQEDSAVYLCASSSLGASGGLGRELFFGEGSRLTVL.

The J gene is TRBJ2-3, the V gene TRBV4-1, with TRBD2 identical over 9 bases. This CDR3 comprises 16 residues. The J segment lost 4 bases and the V segment lost 1 base, leaving 6 bases of the junction unmatched. Looked up from germline, CDR1 is MGHRA and CDR2 is YSYEKL. CDR3 nucleotide sequence: TGCGCCAGCAGCCAAGCCGGCGGGGGGGAGGCAGATACGCAGTATTTT. Its translation: CASSQAGGGEADTQYF.

The table lists this clone with a few counts. The chain recombines TRBV7-2 with TRBJ1-5; D might be TRBD1 (6 bases). The germline V gene encodes CDR1 SGHTA and CDR2 FQGNSA. The CDR3 totals 16 residues. The V gene lost 5 bases and the J gene lost 4 bases, with 18 bases spanning the gap. In nucleotides, the CDR3 is TGTGCCAGCAGCCCAGTACAGGGTTTCGGGAATCAGCCCCAGCATTTT. Protein product: CASSPVQGFGNQPQHF. The full variable domain, in which reference TRBV7-2 and TRBJ1-5 provide the parts outside the CDR3, is GAGVSQSPSNKVTEKGKDVELRCDPISGHTALYWYRQSLGQGLEFLIYFQGNSAPDKSGLPSDRFSAERTGGSVSTLTIQRTQQEDSAVYLCASSPVQGFGNQPQHFGDGTRLSIL.

This clone was seen many times. V gene TRBV5-1 combines with J gene TRBJ1-1; no clear D. Germline loops: CDR1 SGHRS, CDR2 YFSETQ. The ends were cut back, 0 bases at V and 3 bases at J, with 12 bases in the middle. The CDR3 has 15 residues. CDR3 loop: CASSLEPGSDTEAFF. For the CDR3, the DNA is TGCGCCAGCAGCTTGGAACCGGGGAGTGACACTGAAGCTTTCTTT.

The chain has TRBV2 and TRBJ2-3; TRBD1 agrees at 7 bases. The CDR3 has 14 residues. CDR1 is SNHLY, CDR2 FYNNEI, per germline. With 4 bases clipped from V and 9 bases from J, the junction kept 10 bases outside the gene matches. The CDR3 region is CASSGTPTGQTQYF. The CDR3 DNA reads as TGTGCCAGCAGTGGGACACCAACGGGACAGACGCAGTATTTT.

The chain combines TRBV7-2 with TRBJ2-1; weak D call: TRBD1 (5 bases). CDR3 length equals 16 residues. V was shortened by 1 base and J by 1 base, with 11 bases between the two germline ends. Germline V gene lookup returns CDR1 SGHTA and CDR2 FQGNSA. CDR3 in DNA: TGTGCCAGCAGCTTAGAGCAGGGTGGGTCCTACAATGAGCAGTTCTTC. This gives the protein CASSLEQGGSYNEQFF.

This rearrangement joins TRBV4-3 to TRBJ1-1; D not resolved. This CDR3 has 15 amino acids. Germline V gives CDR1 LGHNA, CDR2 YSLEER. Trimming took off 3 bases at V and 1 base at J, with 12 bases between the two ends. CDR3 DNA sequence: TGCGCCAGCAGCCAGGAGAGACCGTCGAACACTGAAGCTTTCTTT. This encodes CASSQERPSNTEAFF.

This clone was found once. The chain has TRBV18 and TRBJ2-7; 8 bases align to TRBD1. CDR3 length: 15 residues. Germline CDR1 reads KGHSH; CDR2 reads LQKENI. V shed 4 bases and J 2 bases; nucleotides not matched to a gene: 7. Here the CDR3 reads CASSQTDRVTYEQYF. The CDR3 region has the DNA TGTGCCAGCTCACAAACGGACAGGGTCACCTACGAGCAGTACTTC.